The 9 T cell receptor beta chains below come from one sample, sequenced in a study of OX40 agonist ivuxolimab in advanced cancers. Method: immunoSEQ multiplex PCR; TCRdb's copy keeps in-frame clones and lacks some. This sample has 110,000 or so clones, with more than 85% found just once. Sequenced material: CD4+ or CD8+ T cells sorted from blood, taken in a trial of the OX40 agonist ivuxolimab. The receptor set was obtained from an adult with an advanced solid tumor such as melanoma, head and neck, liver or kidney cancer.

This clone was seen a single time. The gene calls are TRBV5-1 and TRBJ1-5, with D unclear. CDR3 length: 16 residues. Germline V gene data show CDR1 as SGHRS and CDR2 as YFSETQ. Trimming took off 4 bases at V and 11 bases at J, with 25 bases between the two ends. CDR3 loop: CASSLDRTGTRLAQHF. The CDR3 nucleotides are TGCGCCAGCAGCCTAGACCGAACTGGTACCCGTCTGGCCCAGCATTTT.

The chain links TRBV5-8 to TRBJ1-1, with TRBD1 matching over 11 bases. The CDR3 contains 14 residues. The germline V gene encodes CDR1 SGHTS and CDR2 YDEGEE. J gave up 11 bases and V 4 bases, and 10 bases lay outside the gene matches. The CDR3 spells CASSQDRGRSAAFF. The CDR3 DNA sequence: TGTGCCAGCAGCCAGGACAGGGGGCGGTCTGCCGCTTTCTTT.

This clone showed up just once. The rearrangement uses TRBV2 and TRBJ2-1; 10 nucleotides agree with TRBD2. The CDR3 sequence is 16 residues long. Per germline, CDR1 SNHLY and CDR2 FYNNEI. V shed 5 bases and J 4 bases; nucleotides not matched to a gene: 8. This CDR3 is CASSREGLATYNEQFF. DNA of the CDR3: TGTGCCAGCAGTCGGGAGGGACTAGCGACGTACAATGAGCAGTTCTTC.

The chain couples TRBV6-5 to TRBJ2-7, with TRBD2 matching over 9 bases. Looked up from germline, CDR1 is MNHEY and CDR2 is SVGAGI. The CDR3 contains 15 residues. The junction had 4 bases not matched to a gene; V was cut back by 2 bases and J by 2 bases. The CDR3 spells CASSYSSGGTYEQYF. CDR3 bases: TGTGCCAGCAGTTACAGTAGCGGGGGTACCTACGAGCAGTACTTC.

This clone was seen a handful of times. V is TRBV9 and J is TRBJ1-6; D gene ambiguous. From germline, CDR1 is SGDLS and CDR2 YYNGEE. The V end lost 4 bases, the J end lost 6 bases, and 2 bases lay between the germline ends. The CDR3 spans 11 residues. In DNA form, the CDR3 reads TGTGCCAGCAGCCTTAATTCACCCCTCCACTTT. Translated: CASSLNSPLHF. The full variable domain, its missing parts supplied by reference TRBV9 and TRBJ1-6, is DSGVTQTPKHLITATGQRVTLRCSPRSGDLSVYWYQQSLDQGLQFLIQYYNGEERAKGNILERFSAQQFPDLHSELNLSSLELGDSALYFCASSLNSPLHFGNGTRLTVT.

This clone has only one observation. This chain connects TRBV7-6 to TRBJ1-1; D is unresolved. CDR1 and CDR2 from the germline V gene are SGHVS and FNYEAQ. V was cut by 1 base and J by 0 bases, with 3 bases left in between. CDR3 length: 13 amino acids. CDR3 DNA sequence: TGTGCCAGCAGCTTAGACGTGAACACTGAAGCTTTCTTT. It yields the protein CASSLDVNTEAFF.

This clone was detected only once. The chain couples TRBV5-1 to TRBJ2-5, with D perhaps matching TRBD2 (6 bases). There are 14 residues in the CDR3. V lost 4 bases to trimming and J lost 2 bases, with 12 bases between them. Germline V gives CDR1 SGHRS, CDR2 YFSETQ. CDR3 DNA: TGCGCCAGCAGCGTTGGGGGGAGACAAGAGACCCAGTACTTC. Translated: CASSVGGRQETQYF.

V is TRBV30 and J is TRBJ2-5; maybe TRBD1 (5 bases). The CDR3 spans 12 residues. Germline V gives CDR1 GTSNPN, CDR2 SVGIG (reference sequence). Deletions cut 2 bases from V and 2 bases from J, with 6 bases between. The CDR3 sequence: CAWSPGQETQYF. Written as DNA, the CDR3 is TGTGCCTGGAGTCCAGGGCAAGAGACCCAGTACTTC.

The rearrangement links TRBV11-2 to TRBJ2-1; either TRBD1 or TRBD2 may supply D (5 bases each). The germline gives CDR1 SGHAT, CDR2 FQNNGV. Trimming shortened V by 0 bases and J by 8 bases, and 8 bases separated the two germline ends. The CDR3 runs to 13 residues. Here the CDR3 reads CASSLDGAYEQFF. The CDR3 region has the DNA TGTGCCAGCAGCTTAGACGGGGCGTATGAGCAGTTCTTC.